This is a list of T cell receptor beta chains from one sample in a study of T cells in tumors after PD-1 blockade. The protocol was immunoSEQ multiplex PCR, while the TCRdb copy is restricted to in-frame clones and leaves out a portion. The sample carries roughly 9,300 clones, roughly three fifths recorded once. Sample: tumor tissue, taken after anti-PD-1 treatment. These receptors all come from a human donor with basal cell carcinoma. The CDR3 runs from the conserved cysteine through the conserved F or W. D genes are given only for firm matches. Size tells how often a clone was seen (once, few, many) or the class of an expanded clone, and some rows leave it out.

v_gene,abundance,j_gene,d_gene,CDR3nt,CDR3aa
TRBV5-1,few,TRBJ2-7,TRBD1,TGCGCCAGCAGCCTGGGACAGGGAGAAGGAAAGGGGACCTACGAGCAGTACTTC,CASSLGQGEGKGTYEQYF
TRBV5-1,.,TRBJ1-1,.,TGCGCCAGCAGCTCTGGGACGGTTGAAGCTTTCTTT,CASSSGTVEAFF
TRBV7-2,once,TRBJ2-7,TRBD2,TGTGCCAGCAGCTCCGGACTAGCGGGGGGGAAAGTGCAGTACTTC,CASSSGLAGGKVQYF
TRBV7-9,medium-sized,TRBJ2-6,.,TGTGCCAGCAGCTTTGAGACCAAACAAGACGTCCTGACTTTC,CASSFETKQDVLTF
TRBV10-2,.,TRBJ1-6,.,TGCGCCAGCAGTGACGGGTTTTCACCCCTCCACTTT,CASSDGFSPLHF
TRBV24-1,.,TRBJ2-3,TRBD1,TGTGCCACCAAGGGAGGACAGGGGGCCTTCACAGATACGCAGTATTTT,CATKGGQGAFTDTQYF
TRBV6-5,few,TRBJ1-5,.,TGTGCCAGCTCTCCACGGGGGAATCAGCCCCAGCATTTT,CASSPRGNQPQHF
TRBV2,.,TRBJ2-7,.,TGTGCCAGCAGTTACAGCTACGAGCAGTACTTC,CASSYSYEQYF
TRBV30,.,TRBJ1-6,TRBD1,TGTGCCTGGGTCCAGACAGGGCGAGATTCACCCCTCCACTTT,CAWVQTGRDSPLHF
TRBV3-1/TRBV3-2,.,TRBJ2-5,.,TGTGCCAGCAGCCAAGGCGGCACCTTTTCAGAGACCCAGTACTTC,CASSQGGTFSETQYF
TRBV6-6,.,TRBJ2-7,TRBD1,TGTGCCAGCAGTGGACAGGGTGGAAGCGAGCAGTACTTC,CASSGQGGSEQYF
TRBV6-5,.,TRBJ1-3,TRBD1,TGTGCCAGCAGTTACGATACAGGGGTTGGAAACACCATATATTTT,CASSYDTGVGNTIYF
TRBV5-1,.,TRBJ1-4,.,TGCGCCAGCAGCTTGCAAGCAACTAATGAAAAACTGTTTTTT,CASSLQATNEKLFF
TRBV27,.,TRBJ2-7,TRBD2,TGTGCCAGCAAAGCCGGGGGGGATTCCTCCTACGAGCAGTACTTC,CASKAGGDSSYEQYF
TRBV5-1,.,TRBJ2-1,.,TGCGCCAGCCACCCGGGTAATAGCAACAATGAGCAGTTCTTC,CASHPGNSNNEQFF
TRBV7-2,.,TRBJ1-2,.,TGTGCCAGCAGCTTAGCGGTAGGGGTAGGGTATGGCTACACCTTC,CASSLAVGVGYGYTF
TRBV29-1,.,TRBJ1-2,.,TGCAGCGTTGGGGCCAGTAACTATGGCTACACCTTC,CSVGASNYGYTF
TRBV27,.,TRBJ1-1,.,TGTGCCAGCAGTTTACAGGGGCTATTGACTGAAGCTTTCTTT,CASSLQGLLTEAFF
TRBV30,.,TRBJ1-5,.,TGTGCCTGGAGTGGGACAGCGAATCAGCCCCAGCATTTT,CAWSGTANQPQHF
TRBV30,.,TRBJ2-2,.,TGTGCCTGGAGTTCCCGACAGTTACTACCCGGGGAGCTGTTTTTT,CAWSSRQLLPGELFF
TRBV13,.,TRBJ1-1,TRBD1,TGTGCCAGCAGCCTCCACAGGGGAACTATGAACACTGAAGCTTTCTTT,CASSLHRGTMNTEAFF
TRBV29-1,.,TRBJ1-2,.,TGCAGCGTTGGAGAGGGGCCTAACTATGGCTACACCTTC,CSVGEGPNYGYTF
TRBV6-6,.,TRBJ1-5,.,TGTGCCAGCAGTTCCCCGGGAGTAAATCAGCCCCAGCATTTT,CASSSPGVNQPQHF